This T cell receptor (beta chain) appears in the sequencing data of a study of blood T cell repertoires in COVID-19. With respect to this clone: A read error may explain this, as a much larger clone is one base away.

Germline CDR1 is SEHNR and CDR2 is FQNEAQ (reference sequence). V gave up 5 bases and J gave up 1 base; unmatched junction bases: 2. The CDR3 has 13 amino acids. Produced via immunoSEQ multiplex PCR; TCRdb's table is partial and in-frame only. The sample shows about 290,000 clones, over 85% of them seen only once. This sequence joins TRBV7-9 and TRBJ2-7, with 7 bases matching TRBD1. The receptor comes from a woman aged 25 to 39 with COVID-19, enrolled during active disease. Material for sequencing was peripheral blood. CDR3 sequence reads: CASSPGQSYEQYF. The CDR3, as DNA: TGTGCCAGCAGCCCGGGACAGTCCTACGAGCAGTACTTC.